Listed here are 9 T cell receptor beta chains from one sample, sequenced in a study of CD4 T cells in relation to SARS-CoV-2 and coronaviruses. CD4+ T cells from unexposed donors were obtained before the COVID-19 pandemic (2011-2018). Sequencing was performed with immunoSEQ multiplex PCR; in TCRdb, only in-frame clones are kept and a portion is missing. This table holds about 65,000 clones, 75% to 90% found once. Sequences were obtained from memory CD4+ T cells from PBMCs. The receptors derive from a human donor in good health.

The chain employs TRBV18 and TRBJ1-1; D unclear. This CDR3 is built from 14 residues. Germline V gene sequence: CDR1 KGHSH, CDR2 LQKENI. Trimming stripped 3 bases from V and 1 base from J, with 9 bases between. This CDR3 reads CASSPLGENTEAFF. The CDR3 nucleotides read TGTGCCAGCTCACCTTTAGGTGAGAACACTGAAGCTTTCTTT.

The count of this clone is one. The chain carries TRBV10-3 and TRBJ2-3, with D unresolved. V shed 8 bases and J shed 0 bases, with 9 bases lying between them. This CDR3 region has 13 residues. Germline CDR1 ENHRY, CDR2 SYGVKD. The CDR3 DNA reads as TGTGCCATCGCTGGACCAAGCACAGATACGCAGTATTTT. Translation gives CAIAGPSTDTQYF.

The V call is TRBV7-3, the J call TRBJ2-4; the D is unclear. The CDR3 is 16 amino acids. V lost 1 base and J lost 0, with 10 bases in between. Germline V gene data show CDR1 as SGHTA and CDR2 as FQGTGA. The CDR3 loop is CASSLREILAKNIQYF. The CDR3 nucleotides read TGTGCCAGCAGCTTAAGGGAAATCTTAGCCAAAAACATTCAGTACTTC. The whole variable domain, filled in from reference TRBV7-3 and TRBJ2-4, reads GAGVSQTPSNKVTEKGKYVELRCDPISGHTALYWYRQSLGQGPEFLIYFQGTGAADDSGLPNDRFFAVRPEGSVSTLKIQRTERGDSAVYLCASSLREILAKNIQYFGAGTRLSVL.

DNA for the CDR3: TGCGCCAGTTGGAGAGCGCCCTCCTACAATGAGCAGTTCTTC. This sequence encodes CASWRAPSYNEQFF. The V gene is TRBV5-1, the J gene TRBJ2-1; no clear D gene. The ends were cut back, 8 bases at V and 0 bases at J, with 12 bases in the middle. Germline CDR1 SGHRS, CDR2 YFSETQ. The CDR3 contains 14 residues.

This CDR3 reads CASRPSGGSYNEQFF. As DNA, the CDR3 is TGTGCCAGCAGACCCAGCGGGGGCTCCTACAATGAGCAGTTCTTC. The chain uses TRBV28 and TRBJ2-1, with 8 nucleotides matching TRBD2. Losses at the gene ends were 6 bases for V and 0 bases for J; bases not matched to a gene: 4. This CDR3 is 15 amino acids long. In germline, CDR1 is MDHEN, CDR2 SYDVKM.

V usage is TRBV10-3 and J usage is TRBJ2-1; D could derive from TRBD1 or TRBD2 (5 bases each). The V gene's germline CDR1 is ENHRY and CDR2 SYGVKD. Trimming shortened V by 4 bases and J by 8 bases, and 12 bases separated the two germline ends. The CDR3 has 13 residues. The CDR3 coding sequence is TGTGCCATCAGTGGGGGGAAGCAGGATGAGCAGTTCTTC. Its translation: CAISGGKQDEQFF.

This chain connects TRBV11-1 to TRBJ2-1; TRBD2 matches 8 bases. CDR1 and CDR2 from the germline V gene are SGHAT and FQDESV (reference sequence). The trim removed 5 bases at V and 2 bases at J, leaving 5 bases unmatched. There are 15 residues in the CDR3. The CDR3: CASSVREGPYNEQFF. The CDR3 region has the DNA TGTGCCAGCAGCGTACGGGAGGGCCCCTACAATGAGCAGTTCTTC.

Only a few counts were recorded for this clone. CDR3: CASSLERGLIEQYF. The CDR3 bases are TGTGCCAGCAGCTTGGAGCGGGGCCTCATCGAGCAGTACTTC. This chain joins TRBV7-2 and TRBJ2-7, with 7 bases lining up with TRBD2. The V gene's germline CDR1 is SGHTA and CDR2 FQGNSA. V trimming: 3 bases; J trimming: 6 bases; junction bases outside the gene matches: 8. CDR3 length: 14 amino acids. Complete variable domain (other parts from reference TRBV7-2 and TRBJ2-7): GAGVSQSPSNKVTEKGKDVELRCDPISGHTALYWYRQSLGQGLEFLIYFQGNSAPDKSGLPSDRFSAERTGGSVSTLTIQRTQQEDSAVYLCASSLERGLIEQYFGPGTRLTVT.

The chain carries TRBV5-1 and TRBJ1-4, with 7 positions matching TRBD1. With 3 bases clipped from V and 7 bases from J, the junction kept 12 bases outside the gene matches. Germline CDR1 and CDR2: SGHRS and YFSETQ. The length of the CDR3 is 16 residues. The CDR3, as DNA: TGCGCCAGCAGCTGGGGAAGACAGGGAGGAGCTGAAAAACTGTTTTTT. Residues: CASSWGRQGGAEKLFF.